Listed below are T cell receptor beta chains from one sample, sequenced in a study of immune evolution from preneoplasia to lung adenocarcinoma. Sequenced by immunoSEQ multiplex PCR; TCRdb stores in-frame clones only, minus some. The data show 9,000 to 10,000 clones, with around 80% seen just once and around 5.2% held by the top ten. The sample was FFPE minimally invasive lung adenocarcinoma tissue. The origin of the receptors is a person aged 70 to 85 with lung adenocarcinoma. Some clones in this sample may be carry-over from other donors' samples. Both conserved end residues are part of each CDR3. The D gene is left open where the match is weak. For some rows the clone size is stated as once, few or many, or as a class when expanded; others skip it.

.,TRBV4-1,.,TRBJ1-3,TGCGCCAGCAGCCAGGCGGCTGGAAACACCATATATTTT,CASSQAAGNTIYF
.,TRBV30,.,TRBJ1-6,TGTGCCTGGAGTGCGACCGGCGAGTATTCACCCCTCCACTTT,CAWSATGEYSPLHF
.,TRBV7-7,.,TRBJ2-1,TGTGCTAGCAGCTTAGGCCCAGCCTACAATGAGCAGTTCTTC,CASSLGPAYNEQFF
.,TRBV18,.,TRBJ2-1,TGTGCCAGCTCATGGTCATCGCAAAGCAATGAGCAGTTCTTC,CASSWSSQSNEQFF
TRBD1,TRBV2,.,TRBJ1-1,TGTGCCAGCAGTGGTACAGGGGGGGAGAACACTGAAGCTTTCTTT,CASSGTGGENTEAFF
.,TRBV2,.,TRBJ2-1,TGTGCCAGCAGGGGACTTCTGAGAGAGGGTGAGCAGTTCTTC,CASRGLLREGEQFF
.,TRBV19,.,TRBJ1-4,TGTGCCAGTAGTGGGACTTTTCTAGAAAAACTGTTTTTT,CASSGTFLEKLFF
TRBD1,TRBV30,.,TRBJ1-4,TGTGCCTGGAGTCCTCGGACAGGGGTGGGTGAAAAACTGTTTTTT,CAWSPRTGVGEKLFF
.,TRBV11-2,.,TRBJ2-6,TGTGCCAGCAGCTTATGGAGCTCTGGGGCCAACGTCCTGACTTTC,CASSLWSSGANVLTF
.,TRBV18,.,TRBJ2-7,TGTGCCAGCTCGCTCAACAGGGACGAGCAGTACTTC,CASSLNRDEQYF
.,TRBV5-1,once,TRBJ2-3,TGCGCCAGTACCCTCGGCGTTGGCACAGATACGCAGTATTTT,CASTLGVGTDTQYF
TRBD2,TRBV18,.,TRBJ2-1,TGTGCCAGCTCACCAGGGACTAGCGCTAACAATGAGCAGTTCTTC,CASSPGTSANNEQFF
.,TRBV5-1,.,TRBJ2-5,TGCGCCAGCAGCCCCCCCCACAACCAAGAGACCCAGTACTTC,CASSPPHNQETQYF
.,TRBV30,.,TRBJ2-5,TGTGCCTGGAGTATAATAGAAGAGACCCAGTACTTC,CAWSIIEETQYF
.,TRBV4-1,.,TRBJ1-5,TGCGCCAGCAGCCAGGGTGGTAGCAGGCTAAATCAGCCCCAGCATTTT,CASSQGGSRLNQPQHF
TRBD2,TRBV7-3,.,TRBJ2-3,TGTGCCAGCAGCCCCGGTACGGGAGGAGATACGCAGTATTTT,CASSPGTGGDTQYF
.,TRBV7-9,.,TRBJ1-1,TGTGCCAGCAGCTCGGACCGGGAGGGTTTCTTT,CASSSDREGFF
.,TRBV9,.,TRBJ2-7,TGTGCCAGCAGCGTAGAATCAGCGATGGGGGAGCAGTACTTC,CASSVESAMGEQYF
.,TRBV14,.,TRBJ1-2,TGTGCCAGCAGCCAAGAAAAGGGATCGGGCTATGGCTACACCTTC,CASSQEKGSGYGYTF
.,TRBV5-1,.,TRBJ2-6,TGCGCCAGCAGCGGACAGGGGGCCAACGTCCTGACTTTC,CASSGQGANVLTF
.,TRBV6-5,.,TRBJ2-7,TGTGCCAGCAGTTACATGTGGGAGGACGGCTACGAGCAGTACTTC,CASSYMWEDGYEQYF
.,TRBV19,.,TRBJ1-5,TGTGCCAGTAGGCCCGGGAAGAATCGGCAGCCCCAGCATTTT,CASRPGKNRQPQHF
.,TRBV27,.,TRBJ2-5,TGTGCCAGCACTGGGGGTAAGACCCAGTACTTC,CASTGGKTQYF
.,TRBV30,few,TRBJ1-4,TGTGCCTGGAGTGTACATGAAGATGAAAAACTGTTTTTT,CAWSVHEDEKLFF
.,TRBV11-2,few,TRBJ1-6,TGTGCCAGCAGCTTAGATAGGCAAGGACCCCTCCACTTT,CASSLDRQGPLHF
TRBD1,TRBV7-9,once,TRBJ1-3,TGTGCCAGCAGTGTGGACAGGGAACGGGGAAACACCATATACTTT,CASSVDRERGNTIYF
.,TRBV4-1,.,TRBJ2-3,TGCGCCAGCAGCCATCTAGGGGCGGATACGCAGTATTTT,CASSHLGADTQYF
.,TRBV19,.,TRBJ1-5,TGTGCCAGTAGTAACCGGCAGGGGAATCAGCCCCAGCATTTT,CASSNRQGNQPQHF
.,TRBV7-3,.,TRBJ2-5,TGTGCCAGCAGCTTCGGTCCCGAAGAGACCCAGTACTTC,CASSFGPEETQYF
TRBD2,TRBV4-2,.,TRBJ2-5,TGTGCCAGCAGCCAAGATCGGGGATGGGGGACTAGCGGGAGCTCAGAGACCCAGTACTTC,CASSQDRGWGTSGSSETQYF
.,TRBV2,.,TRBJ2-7,TGTGCCAGCAGTGCCGGACCCGGGGGCGAGCAGTACTTC,CASSAGPGGEQYF
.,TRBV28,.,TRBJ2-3,TGTGCCAGCAGTACCTATCAGGAGACCACAGATACGCAGTATTTT,CASSTYQETTDTQYF
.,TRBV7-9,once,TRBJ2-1,TGTGCCAGCAGCCCGACGGCCCCCGGGAACAATGAGCAGTTCTTC,CASSPTAPGNNEQFF
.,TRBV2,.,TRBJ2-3,TGTGCCAGCGGACGGGGATACACAGATACGCAGTATTTT,CASGRGYTDTQYF
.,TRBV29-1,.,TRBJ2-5,TGCAGCGATCGAGGGGGAGGGGGGACCCAGTACTTC,CSDRGGGGTQYF
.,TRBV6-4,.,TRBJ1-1,TGTGCCGGGAAGAGGATAGGGGGTCAAGAAGCTTTCTTT,CAGKRIGGQEAFF
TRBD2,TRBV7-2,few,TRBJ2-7,TGTGCCAGCAAAGCGGGGTCCAGGAACGAGCAGTACTTC,CASKAGSRNEQYF
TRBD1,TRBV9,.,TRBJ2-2,TGTGCCAGCAGCGTAGATAGTCAGGGGGTTATCGGGGAGCTGTTTTTT,CASSVDSQGVIGELFF
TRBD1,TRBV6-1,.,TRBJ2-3,TGTGCCAGCAGTGAAGGGACAGGGGGCACAGATACGCAGTATTTT,CASSEGTGGTDTQYF
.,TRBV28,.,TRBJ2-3,TGTGCCAGCGAGGACAGTGGTACAGATACGCAGTATTTT,CASEDSGTDTQYF
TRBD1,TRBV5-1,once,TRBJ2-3,TGCGCCAGCAGCCCCGACACCACGACAGGGTCCACAGATACGCAGTATTTT,CASSPDTTTGSTDTQYF
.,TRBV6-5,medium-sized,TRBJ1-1,TGTGCCAGCAGTAGGATGAGGGACACTGAAGCTTTCTTT,CASSRMRDTEAFF
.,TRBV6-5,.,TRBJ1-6,TGTGCCAGCAGTCGCGACTACTCCTATAATTCACCCCTCCACTTT,CASSRDYSYNSPLHF
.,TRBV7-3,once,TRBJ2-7,TGTGCCAGCAGCTTGGGACCTCGTCCCTACGAGCAGTACTTC,CASSLGPRPYEQYF
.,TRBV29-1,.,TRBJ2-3,TGCAGCGTTGACAGGGGCGCTAGCACAGATACGCAGTATTTT,CSVDRGASTDTQYF
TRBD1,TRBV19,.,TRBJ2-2,TGTGCCAGTAGTATACAGGGGGCGAACACCGGGGAGCTGTTTTTT,CASSIQGANTGELFF
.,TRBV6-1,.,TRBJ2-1,TGTGCCAGCAGTGTTTGGGGGCGCGGGAATGAGCAGTTCTTC,CASSVWGRGNEQFF
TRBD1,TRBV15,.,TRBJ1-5,TGTGCCACCAGCACCTGGGACAGGGGGGATCAGCCCCAGCATTTT,CATSTWDRGDQPQHF
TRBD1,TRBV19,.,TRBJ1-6,TGTGCCAGTAGCCCAGGGGGGACAGGGAATTCACCCCTCCACTTT,CASSPGGTGNSPLHF
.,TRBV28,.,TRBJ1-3,TGTGCCAGCGGGGGGGCCAACACCATATATTTT,CASGGANTIYF
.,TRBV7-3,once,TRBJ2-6,TGTGCCAGCAGCGGCAGGGCCTCTGGGGCCAACGTCCTGACTTTC,CASSGRASGANVLTF
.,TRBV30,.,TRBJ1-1,TGTGCCTGGAGTAGGGCAGGGACTAACACTGAAGCTTTCTTT,CAWSRAGTNTEAFF
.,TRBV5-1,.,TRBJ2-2,TGCGCCAGCAGCTTGGAAGGGGTTAACACCGGGGAGCTGTTTTTT,CASSLEGVNTGELFF
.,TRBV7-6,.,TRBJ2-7,TGTGCCAGCAGCCAGGACCAATTTTCCTACGAGCAGTACTTC,CASSQDQFSYEQYF